Sequencing of this T cell receptor beta chain was carried out in a study of T cell changes during pregnancy in multiple sclerosis. The table came from immunoSEQ multiplex PCR; TCRdb's copy has only in-frame clones and leaves some out. The table lists 45,000 to 70,000 clones, about 90% of them singletons. Trimming took 2 bases from V and 1 from J, leaving 8 bases between them. The CDR3 length is 14 residues. CDR1 is MNHEY, CDR2 SVGAGI, per germline. This clone was seen a few times. J is TRBJ1-1 and V is TRBV6-5; possible D gene TRBD1, 6 bases. The receptor comes from a female donor with multiple sclerosis, enrolled in a pregnancy study. This sample comprised CD4+ T cells from peripheral blood mononuclear cells, obtained after pregnancy. Here the CDR3 reads CASSYRGKNTEAFF. In nucleotides, the CDR3 is TGTGCCAGCAGTTACAGGGGGAAGAACACTGAAGCTTTCTTT.